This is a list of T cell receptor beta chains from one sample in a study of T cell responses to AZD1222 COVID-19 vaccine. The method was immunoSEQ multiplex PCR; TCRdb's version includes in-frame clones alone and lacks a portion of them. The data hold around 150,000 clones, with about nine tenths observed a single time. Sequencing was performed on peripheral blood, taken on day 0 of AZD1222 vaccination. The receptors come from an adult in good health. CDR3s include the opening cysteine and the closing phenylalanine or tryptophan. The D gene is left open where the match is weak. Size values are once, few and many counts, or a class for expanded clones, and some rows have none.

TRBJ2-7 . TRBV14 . CASSRGGEPGYEQYF TGTGCCAGCAGCCGGGGTGGTGAACCGGGCTACGAGCAGTACTTC
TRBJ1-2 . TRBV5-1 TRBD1 CASSLVGTGVSNYGYTF TGCGCCAGCAGCTTGGTAGGGACAGGAGTATCTAACTATGGCTACACCTTC
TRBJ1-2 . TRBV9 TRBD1 CASSVARGQGSGYTF TGTGCCAGCAGCGTAGCTCGGGGACAGGGGTCGGGCTACACCTTC
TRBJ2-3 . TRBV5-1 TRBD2 CASSLGGGAATQYF TGCGCCAGCAGCTTGGGCGGGGGGGCGGCAACGCAGTATTTT
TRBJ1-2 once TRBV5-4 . CASSLGDRGGTF TGTGCCAGCAGCTTGGGGGACCGTGGTGGGACCTTC
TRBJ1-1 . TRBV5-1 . CASSPSPAEAEAFF TGCGCCAGCAGCCCTAGTCCGGCGGAAGCCGAAGCTTTCTTT
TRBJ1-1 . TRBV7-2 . CASSLGAAGDTEAFF TGTGCCAGCAGCTTAGGGGCGGCGGGGGACACTGAAGCTTTCTTT
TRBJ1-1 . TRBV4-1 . CASSAGTANTEAFF TGCGCCAGCAGCGCAGGGACTGCGAACACTGAAGCTTTCTTT
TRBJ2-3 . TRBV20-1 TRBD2 CSASVGLAGASDTQYF TGCAGTGCTAGTGTTGGACTAGCGGGAGCGTCAGATACGCAGTATTTT
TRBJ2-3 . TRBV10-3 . CAISSGLTASTDTQYF TGTGCCATCAGTTCGGGTCTCACCGCGAGCACAGATACGCAGTATTTT
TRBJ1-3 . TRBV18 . CASSRLPGSSGNTIYF TGTGCCAGCTCCCGACTGCCAGGGTCCTCTGGAAACACCATATATTTT
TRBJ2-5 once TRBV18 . CASSPGRGLPKETQYF TGTGCCAGCTCACCAGGCAGGGGTCTCCCCAAAGAGACCCAGTACTTC
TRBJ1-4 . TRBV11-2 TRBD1 CASSWQGVGEKLFF TGTGCCAGCAGCTGGCAGGGGGTTGGTGAAAAACTGTTTTTT
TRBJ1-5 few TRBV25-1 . CASSDAVSNQPQHF TGTGCCAGCAGTGATGCCGTGAGCAATCAGCCCCAGCATTTT
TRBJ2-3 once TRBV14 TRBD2 CASSLGLRGAGTDTQYF TGTGCCAGCAGCTTGGGTTTGCGGGGGGCCGGAACAGATACGCAGTATTTT
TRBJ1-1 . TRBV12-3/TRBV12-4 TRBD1 CASHRQGEAFF TGTGCCAGCCATAGACAGGGAGAAGCTTTCTTT
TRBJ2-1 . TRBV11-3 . CASSLGWGTYNEQFF TGTGCCAGCAGCTTAGGCTGGGGTACCTACAATGAGCAGTTCTTC
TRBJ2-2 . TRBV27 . CASSLEGRAGELFF TGTGCCAGCAGTTTAGAGGGTCGGGCCGGGGAGCTGTTTTTT
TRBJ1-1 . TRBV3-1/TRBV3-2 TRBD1 CASSHYRGPDTEAFF TGTGCCAGCAGCCACTACAGGGGCCCCGACACTGAAGCTTTCTTT
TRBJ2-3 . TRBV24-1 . CATSDPTDTQYF TGTGCCACCAGTGATCCCACAGATACGCAGTATTTT
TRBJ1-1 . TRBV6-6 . CASSMARNTEAFF TGTGCCAGCAGTATGGCGCGGAACACTGAAGCTTTCTTT
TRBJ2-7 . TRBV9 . CASSVGEAKTYEQYF TGTGCCAGCAGCGTAGGGGAGGCGAAAACCTACGAGCAGTACTTC
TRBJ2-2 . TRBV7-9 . CASSDTGELFF TGTGCCAGCAGCGACACCGGGGAGCTGTTTTTT
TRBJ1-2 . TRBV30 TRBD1 CAWSGRTGSPLTNYGYTF TGTGCCTGGAGTGGAAGGACAGGGAGCCCCTTAACTAACTATGGCTACACCTTC
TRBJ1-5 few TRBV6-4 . CASSERPSNQPQHF TGTGCCAGCAGTGAGAGACCGAGCAATCAGCCCCAGCATTTT
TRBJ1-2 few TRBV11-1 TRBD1 CASSYSRDRGNGYTF TGTGCCAGCAGCTACTCCCGGGACAGGGGAAATGGCTACACCTTC
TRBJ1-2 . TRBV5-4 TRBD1 CASSTRTGGHGYTF TGTGCCAGCAGCACCCGGACAGGAGGCCATGGCTACACCTTC
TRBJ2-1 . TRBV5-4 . CASSLVGAANEQFF TGTGCCAGCAGCTTGGTCGGAGCGGCCAATGAGCAGTTCTTC
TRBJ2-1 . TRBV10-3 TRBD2 CAIKQPGLAGVDEQFF TGTGCCATCAAGCAGCCGGGACTAGCGGGAGTAGACGAGCAGTTCTTC
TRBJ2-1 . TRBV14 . CASSQDLASTEQFF TGTGCCAGCAGCCAAGATCTGGCTAGCACTGAGCAGTTCTTC
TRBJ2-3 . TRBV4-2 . CASSQRRVADTQYF TGTGCCAGCAGCCAACGTAGGGTCGCAGATACGCAGTATTTT
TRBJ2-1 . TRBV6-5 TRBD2 CASRPSGGAYNEQFF TGTGCCAGCAGGCCCAGCGGGGGGGCTTACAATGAGCAGTTCTTC
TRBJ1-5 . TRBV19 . CASSRQFSNQPQHF TGTGCCAGTAGTAGACAGTTCTCCAATCAGCCCCAGCATTTT
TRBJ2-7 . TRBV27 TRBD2 CASSFRTRVYEQYF TGTGCCAGCAGTTTCCGGACTAGAGTCTACGAGCAGTACTTC
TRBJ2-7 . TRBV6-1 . CASSEGQATALYEQYF TGTGCCAGCAGTGAAGGGCAGGCGACGGCCTTGTACGAGCAGTACTTC
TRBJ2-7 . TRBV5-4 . CASSLMDRVYEQYF TGTGCCAGCAGCTTGATGGACAGAGTTTACGAGCAGTACTTC
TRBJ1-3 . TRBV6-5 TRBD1 CASSPSTGAGNTIYF TGTGCCAGCAGTCCATCGACAGGGGCTGGAAACACCATATATTTT
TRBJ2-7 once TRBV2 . CASRGSRSYEQYF TGTGCCAGCAGGGGGTCGCGGAGCTACGAGCAGTACTTC
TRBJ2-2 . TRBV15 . CATRRIPGARGTGELFF TGTGCCACCAGACGAATACCGGGGGCTAGGGGGACCGGGGAGCTGTTTTTT
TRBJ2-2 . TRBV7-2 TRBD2 CASSLPVTSGPYAGELFF TGTGCCAGCAGCCTCCCCGTGACTAGCGGACCCTACGCCGGGGAGCTGTTTTTT
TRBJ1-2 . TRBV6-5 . CASSYSREPNYGYTF TGTGCCAGCAGTTACAGCCGCGAGCCTAACTATGGCTACACCTTC
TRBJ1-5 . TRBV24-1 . CATSPWGANQPQHF TGTGCCACCAGTCCCTGGGGGGCTAATCAGCCCCAGCATTTT
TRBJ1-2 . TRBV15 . CATSRDRRSNYGYTF TGTGCCACCAGCAGAGATCGACGGTCGAACTATGGCTACACCTTC
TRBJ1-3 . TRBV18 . CASSPSASGNTIYF TGTGCCAGCTCACCATCAGCTTCTGGAAACACCATATATTTT
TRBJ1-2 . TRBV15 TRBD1 CATSRRQGMGVNYGYTF TGTGCCACCAGCAGGAGACAGGGGATGGGGGTCAACTATGGCTACACCTTC
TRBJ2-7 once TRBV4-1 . CASSQAAGAPYEQYF TGCGCCAGCAGCCAAGCGGCAGGAGCCCCCTACGAGCAGTACTTC
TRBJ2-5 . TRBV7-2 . CASSQLTGVETQYF TGTGCCAGCAGCCAATTGACTGGGGTGGAGACCCAGTACTTC
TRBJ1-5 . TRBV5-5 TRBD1 CASRREGGRRDQPQHF TGTGCCAGCAGACGAGAAGGGGGCCGCCGGGATCAGCCCCAGCATTTT
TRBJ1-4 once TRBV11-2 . CASSPGGNLPNEKLFF TGTGCCAGCAGCCCGGGGGGGAATCTCCCTAATGAAAAACTGTTTTTT
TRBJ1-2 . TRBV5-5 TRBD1 CASNSEGARVHYGYTF TGTGCCAGCAACTCTGAGGGGGCCAGGGTGCACTATGGCTACACCTTC
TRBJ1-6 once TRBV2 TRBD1 CASIRRTGDNSPLHF TGTGCCAGCATCAGGCGGACAGGGGATAATTCACCCCTCCACTTT
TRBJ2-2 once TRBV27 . CASSLSVRLMNTGELFF TGTGCCAGCAGTTTATCGGTTCGTCTAATGAACACCGGGGAGCTGTTTTTT
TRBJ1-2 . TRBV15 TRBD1 CATSREQGYYGYTF TGTGCCACCAGCAGGGAACAGGGGTACTATGGCTACACCTTC
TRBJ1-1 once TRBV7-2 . CASSLNVRLNTEAFF TGTGCCAGCAGCTTAAACGTTCGGCTCAACACTGAAGCTTTCTTT
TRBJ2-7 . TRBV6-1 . CASSEGTQSTYEQYF TGTGCCAGCAGTGAGGGGACACAAAGTACCTACGAGCAGTACTTC
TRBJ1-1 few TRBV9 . CASSAVATVEAFF TGTGCCAGCAGCGCCGTAGCTACGGTAGAAGCTTTCTTT
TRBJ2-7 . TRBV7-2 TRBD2 CASSLGGTSPYEQYF TGTGCCAGCAGCCTAGGCGGGACTAGCCCCTACGAGCAGTACTTC
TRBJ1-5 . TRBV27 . CASSRGFNQPQHF TGTGCCAGCAGTCGGGGATTTAATCAGCCCCAGCATTTT
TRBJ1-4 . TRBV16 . CASSLNSATNEKLFF TGTGCCAGCAGCCTAAACAGTGCAACTAATGAAAAACTGTTTTTT